What follows are 14 T cell receptor beta chains derived from one specimen sequenced in a study of identical twins. MiXCR, run by TCRdb on the 5' RACE reads, gives a single entry per CDR3 protein. There are 250,000 or so distinct CDR3 sequences in the sample; roughly an eighth occur only once, and roughly 4% lies in the top ten. The same sample was also studied in work on yellow fever vaccine responses in identical twins.

Sample: memory (CD45RO+) T cells sorted from blood. These receptors were obtained from a woman aged 18-29 years in good health.

The chain combines TRBV27 with TRBJ2-3; D tentatively reads TRBD1 or TRBD2 (5 bases each). The ends were cut back, 5 bases at V and 3 bases at J, with 18 bases in the middle. The CDR3 length is 16 residues. The germline V gene encodes CDR1 MNHEY and CDR2 SMNVEV (reference sequence). The CDR3 DNA reads TGTGCCAGCAGTCACGGGGCGGTTTGGGAGACAGATACGCAGTATTTT. Its translation: CASSHGAVWETDTQYF.

This clonotype was counted between two and nine times. The CDR3 DNA reads as TGTGCCAGCAGCCCCCGGACTAGCGGGTTTCTCACAGATACGCAGTATTTT. Its protein product is CASSPRTSGFLTDTQYF. The chain is built from TRBV7-9 and TRBJ2-3, with 11 positions matching TRBD2. The CDR3 sequence is 17 residues long. V shed 5 bases and J 2 bases; nucleotides not matched to a gene: 9. Germline-derived CDR1 and CDR2 are SEHNR and FQNEAQ (reference sequence). Variable domain in full (rest from reference TRBV7-9 and TRBJ2-3): DTGVSQNPRHKITKRGQNVTFRCDPISEHNRLYWYRQTLGQGPEFLTYFQNEAQLEKSRLLSDRFSAERPKGSFSTLEIQRTEQGDSAMYLCASSPRTSGFLTDTQYFGPGTRLTVL.

The chain carries TRBV6-1 and TRBJ2-5; maybe TRBD1 (5 bases). The CDR3 extends over 15 amino acids. Trimming removed 7 bases from V and 0 bases from J, with 15 bases in between. CDR1 and CDR2 (germline): MNHNS, SASEGT. The CDR3 here is CASTTPDSNQETQYF. For the CDR3, the DNA is TGTGCCAGCACCACTCCCGACAGCAACCAAGAGACCCAGTACTTC.

Details on this clonotype: A much larger clone lies one base from this, so it may be a read error. This chain connects TRBV9 to TRBJ2-5, with D possibly TRBD2 on 6 matching bases. CDR3 length equals 13 residues. CDR1 is SGDLS, CDR2 YYNGEE, per germline. This CDR3 is CASGVGLAETQYF. The CDR3 DNA is TGTGCCAGCGGCGTGGGACTTGCGGAGACCCAGTACTTC.

This clonotype was seen only a few times. The CDR3 region is CSAGRTGDTNQPQHF. The CDR3 DNA sequence: TGCAGTGCTGGAAGGACAGGGGATACGAATCAGCCCCAGCATTTT. The chain is built from TRBV20-1 and TRBJ1-5, with 9 bases lining up with TRBD1. Germline V gene sequence: CDR1 DFQATT, CDR2 SNEGSKA (reference sequence). Unmatched junction bases numbered 9, after V lost 5 bases and J lost 4 bases. This CDR3 is 15 amino acids long.

This clonotype was seen a few times. Likely a read error: the CDR3 ends without its conserved phenylalanine or tryptophan. The CDR3 bases are TGTGCCAGCAGGGCGACTAGCCGATACAATGAGCAGTTCTCC. Its protein product is CASRATSRYNEQFS. The rearrangement links TRBV5-6 to TRBJ2-1, with TRBD2 matching over 7 bases. V shed 5 bases and J 4 bases; nucleotides not matched to a gene: 6. The CDR3 extends over 14 amino acids. From germline, CDR1 is SGHDT and CDR2 YYEEEE.

This clonotype came up a few times. The chain carries TRBV20-1 and TRBJ2-2; 8 bases map to TRBD2. CDR3 size: 16 residues. The germline CDR1 and CDR2 sequences are DFQATT and SNEGSKA (reference sequence). The V gene end was trimmed by 6 bases and the J gene end by 7 bases; junction bases not matched to a gene: 16. The CDR3 sequence is CSARPSGSWPSGELFF. Here the CDR3 DNA reads TGCAGTGCGCGGCCGAGCGGGAGCTGGCCTAGCGGGGAGCTGTTTTTT.

This clonotype was counted a few times. This sequence joins TRBV6-2 or TRBV6-3 and TRBJ2-1; 9 bases are a match to TRBD2. Trimming at V came to 2 bases and at J to 4 bases, leaving 6 bases not matched to a gene. The CDR3 length is 16 residues. In germline, CDR1 is MNHEY, CDR2 SVGEGT. CDR3 residues: CASSYDFSGGYNEQFF. DNA of the CDR3: TGTGCCAGCAGTTACGACTTTAGCGGGGGTTACAATGAGCAGTTCTTC.

The chain uses TRBV4-2 and TRBJ1-5; D ambiguous. The V gene's germline CDR1 is LGHNA and CDR2 YNFKEQ. Trimming took off 0 bases at V and 9 bases at J, with 15 bases between the two ends. The CDR3 runs 15 residues. In nucleotides, the CDR3 is TGTGCCAGCAGCCAAGATCGTGACACCTCGCGGCCCCAGCATTTT. Its protein product is CASSQDRDTSRPQHF.

This clonotype was recorded at least ten times. The chain uses TRBV29-1 and TRBJ2-3; D is unresolved. The CDR3 loop spans 12 amino acids. Per the germline V gene, CDR1 is SQVTM and CDR2 is ANQGSEA. Trimming cost V 6 bases and J 0 bases, with 7 bases left between them. For the CDR3, the DNA is TGCAGCGTGCGGTATAGCACAGATACGCAGTATTTT. Residues: CSVRYSTDTQYF.

This clonotype has at least ten counts. The V call is TRBV12-3 or TRBV12-4, the J call TRBJ2-1; D remains ambiguous. The CDR3 is 16 amino acids. V lost 5 bases and J 0 bases, leaving 14 bases between the germline ends. In DNA form, the CDR3 reads TGTGCCAGCAGTCCCATGGATATGGGCTCCTACAATGAGCAGTTCTTC. Residues: CASSPMDMGSYNEQFF.

Many counts were recorded for this clonotype. V usage is TRBV7-2 and J usage is TRBJ2-3; no reliable D call. The germline V gene has CDR1 SGHTA and CDR2 FQGNSA. There are 15 residues in the CDR3. V lost 1 base and J lost 5, with 13 bases in between. CDR3 coding DNA: TGTGCCAGCAGCTTAGTCGGGCGCGGAAAAGATACGCAGTATTTT. Protein: CASSLVGRGKDTQYF.

The gene calls are TRBV11-2 and TRBJ2-1; 8 bases line up with TRBD2. The CDR3 totals 16 residues. The germline V gene has CDR1 SGHAT and CDR2 FQNNGV. With V trimmed by 7 bases and J by 4 bases, 12 bases remained unmatched. The CDR3 is CASIPYTSGQYNEQFF. The CDR3 DNA follows: TGTGCCAGCATACCTTACACTAGCGGCCAATACAATGAGCAGTTCTTC.

J is TRBJ2-7 and V is TRBV29-1; no clear D. Germline CDR1 SQVTM, CDR2 ANQGSEA. The CDR3 consists of 12 residues. Deletions cut 4 bases from V and 4 bases from J, with 11 bases between. CDR3 sequence (DNA): TGCAGCGTTGTGGGTGAGCCTTACGAGCAGTACTTC. Encoded protein: CSVVGEPYEQYF.